The T cell receptor beta chain described here comes from a study of T-cell memory formation after mild COVID-19 (dated by TCRdb to 2020 to 2022). General notes on the study: TCR sequence clusters from the two donors were largely donor specific. In a couple of donors, T-cell clones that expanded and contracted after mild COVID-19 were followed by sequencing TCRalpha and TCRbeta repertoires longitudinally. The cohort was made up of two young adult volunteers, one female and one male, who were previously healthy. The study at large found these results: Some responding clones were found in pre-infection memory, which suggests that pre-existing cross-reactive memory T cells took part in the SARS-CoV-2 response. Contracting CD4+ clones appeared mostly in the CM and EM memory subsets, whereas CD8+ clones were enriched in EMRA. Whether the second-wave clones peaking on day 37 were SARS-CoV-2 specific was not confirmed. Only a couple of mild cases were covered by the study, and larger cohorts that include severe cases with pre-infection samples were considered necessary. Balanced CD4/CD8 phenotypes were observed for clones contracting from day 15 to 85, whereas a bias towards CD4+ was observed for a second wave of clones expanding from day 15 to 37.

At the junction V is shortened by 3 bases and J by 1 base, with 16 bases in between. The CDR3 runs 16 amino acids, cysteine and phenylalanine included. The sequence is cut down to CDR3 DNA, 48 bases in frame from base 1. According to the germline V gene, CDR1 reads SGHRS and CDR2 reads YFSETQ. Sequenced on an Illumina NovaSeq 6000. TCRalpha and TCRbeta cDNA libraries were built by 5'RACE with constant-segment primers, adding sample barcodes and unique molecular identifiers. Trizol reagent was used to extract RNA from every sample. Library amplification was performed in two PCR steps, and a second sample barcode and Illumina TruSeq adapters were introduced in the second step. Sequencing of the libraries was done on an Illumina NovaSeq, producing 2 x 150 bp paired-end reads. The paper's data handling went like this. The reads were demultiplexed and collapsed into UMI-guided consensus sequences using migec v1.2.7. Using mixcr v2.1.11, UMI consensuses were aligned to TRA and TRB V and J templates and then assembled into clonotypes. A clonotype was counted as expanded or contracted only when both edgeR and NoisET called the clonotype significant, with the noise models trained on biological replicates. For edgeR calls, a false discovery rate-adjusted p below 0.01 and a log2 fold-change threshold of 1 were applied. As an exploratory analysis of dynamics, PCA with hierarchical clustering was applied to max-normalized trajectories of the 1000 most abundant clonotypes. The CD4 or CD8 phenotype of responding clones was assigned using the separately sequenced CD4+ and CD8+ repertoires. The public reads were reanalyzed by TCRdb: fastp trimming at Q25, MiXCR alignment, in-frame beta chains only. Records with the same CDR3 protein are collapsed into one entry carrying the most frequent genes and DNA. The V and J calls come from TCRdb's annotation, not from the publication. For this sample there are under 400,000 distinct CDR3 sequences; 25% to 30% appear just once. Approximately 13% of the sample is held by the ten biggest clonotypes.

PBMCs were isolated by Ficoll-Paque density gradient centrifugation. In its sample, this clonotype was seen a few times. It lacks a known antigen. The sample holds no much larger clone one base away, and base qualities are not on file. The sample comprised PBMCs or a T cell subset sorted from them (not recorded which). The chain is encoded by TRBV5-1 joined to TRBJ1-1; the best D guess is TRBD1, with 6 bases matching. This clonotype originated in an adult woman who had mild COVID-19 (a few samples of this study predate the infection). The sample titles of this study are shuffled in the database, so cell type and time point are left out; the donor was told from shared clones. The CDR3 is CASSSAVAGANTEAFF. The nucleotides read TGCGCCAGCAGCTCCGCCGTGGCAGGGGCGAACACTGAAGCTTTCTTT.